These 25 T cell receptor beta chains share one sample of origin, sequenced in a study of spatial heterogeneity in lung cancer. Noted time point: blood at routine non-recurrence follow-up after resection. TCRdb processed the 5' RACE reads anew with MiXCR; each CDR3 protein has one entry. This repertoire shows 40,000 to 50,000 distinct CDR3 sequences, roughly a tenth found once; its top ten account for about a sixth. The input for sequencing was PBMCs, taken at follow-up. The receptors originated from a female donor with early-stage non-small cell lung cancer.

The chain links TRBV7-9 to TRBJ2-3; D remains unclear. This CDR3 is 12 amino acids long. The ends were cut back, 5 bases at V and 3 bases at J, with 6 bases in the middle. In germline, CDR1 is SEHNR, CDR2 FQNEAQ (reference sequence). The CDR3 loop is CASSPQTDTQYF. In DNA, the CDR3 is TGTGCCAGCAGCCCCCAGACAGATACGCAGTATTTT.

CDR3 in DNA: TGTGCCAGCAGTGACCGCGGTTACATTCAGTACTTC. Protein: CASSDRGYIQYF. The gene calls are TRBV6-1 and TRBJ2-4; no firm D call. CDR1 is MNHNS, CDR2 SASEGT, per germline. This CDR3 is built from 12 residues. Trimming removed 3 bases at V and 8 bases at J, with 8 bases between.

The sample holds many counts of this clonotype. The V call is TRBV10-3, the J call TRBJ2-7, with a possible D match to TRBD1 (6 bases). CDR3 length: 11 amino acids. Germline V gene lookup returns CDR1 ENHRY and CDR2 SYGVKD. Deletions cut 9 bases from V and 5 bases from J, with 11 bases between. The CDR3 sequence is CAISRDNEQYF. CDR3 DNA sequence: TGTGCCATTTCCCGGGACAACGAGCAGTACTTC.

The chain couples TRBV9 to TRBJ2-7; 7 nucleotides line up with TRBD1. Germline trimming cut 3 bases from V and 5 bases from J; bases unmatched to any gene: 8. This CDR3 spans 14 amino acids. The germline gives CDR1 SGDLS, CDR2 YYNGEE. The CDR3 spells CASSAEDRSDEQYF. In DNA, the CDR3 is TGTGCCAGCAGCGCTGAGGACAGGTCCGACGAGCAGTACTTC.

CDR3 bases: TGTGCCAGCAGAACCCGGGACGTTAGCAATCAGCCCCAGCATTTT. Translation gives CASRTRDVSNQPQHF. The chain joins TRBV6-2 or TRBV6-3 to TRBJ1-5; perhaps TRBD1 as D (5 bases). V was shortened by 6 bases and J by 0 bases, with 12 bases between the two germline ends. In germline, CDR1 is MNHEY, CDR2 SVGEGT. The CDR3 has 15 residues.

V usage is TRBV6-6 and J usage is TRBJ2-7; 11 bases match TRBD1. The CDR3 has 15 residues. With 6 bases clipped from V and 1 base from J, the junction kept 5 bases outside the gene matches. Germline V CDR1 and CDR2: MNHNY, SVGAGI (reference sequence). CDR3 nucleotides: TGTGCCAGCAGGTTAGGGACAGGGGGTTCCTACGAGCAGTACTTC. Protein: CASRLGTGGSYEQYF.

This clonotype was counted ten times or more. The V and J genes are TRBV20-1 and TRBJ1-6; possible D gene TRBD1, 6 bases. CDR3 size: 15 residues. CDR1 and CDR2 from the germline V gene are DFQATT and SNEGSKA (reference sequence). Trimming shortened V by 2 bases and J by 0 bases, and 8 bases separated the two germline ends. The CDR3, as DNA: TGCAGTGCTAGACAGGGGAGCTCCTATAATTCACCCCTCCACTTT. Translating gives CSARQGSSYNSPLHF.

The genes are TRBV5-1 and TRBJ2-1; 7 positions agree with TRBD2. This CDR3 has 13 amino acids. Unmatched junction bases numbered 5, after V lost 5 bases and J lost 6 bases. Germline CDR1 is SGHRS and CDR2 is YFSETQ. This CDR3 reads CASRASGSNEQFF. CDR3 in DNA: TGCGCCAGCAGGGCTAGCGGTTCCAATGAGCAGTTCTTC.

This clonotype occurred a few times. The chain combines TRBV2 with TRBJ1-2, with D perhaps matching TRBD1 (5 bases). Trimming took off 1 base at V and 4 bases at J, with 7 bases between the two ends. Germline V gene sequence: CDR1 SNHLY, CDR2 FYNNEI. This CDR3 spans 13 amino acids. The CDR3 protein is CASSEGQPYGYTF. The CDR3 DNA sequence: TGTGCCAGCAGTGAAGGACAGCCCTATGGCTACACCTTC.

The chain couples TRBV5-6 to TRBJ1-1; unclear D gene. Per germline, CDR1 SGHDT and CDR2 YYEEEE. The CDR3 extends over 12 amino acids. Trimming shortened V by 0 bases and J by 12 bases, and 12 bases separated the two germline ends. CDR3 in amino acids: CASSLGPYQTFF. CDR3 DNA: TGTGCCAGCAGCTTGGGGCCCTACCAGACTTTCTTT.

The J gene is TRBJ2-4, the V gene TRBV2, with 10 bases aligning to TRBD1. Unmatched junction bases numbered 17, after V lost 7 bases and J lost 2 bases. The CDR3 is 19 amino acids. Germline assignment: CDR1 SNHLY and CDR2 FYNNEI. Here the CDR3 DNA reads TGTGCCAGCATCCCTTCATTCTTCTCGACAGGGGGCACCAAAAACATTCAGTACTTC. Translated: CASIPSFFSTGGTKNIQYF.

This clonotype was detected a few times. The chain recombines TRBV12-3 or TRBV12-4 with TRBJ2-2, with 7 bases that match TRBD2. V dropped 4 bases and J dropped 2; count of bases not matched to a gene: 4. The CDR3 has 15 amino acids. In nucleotides, the CDR3 is TGTGCCAGCAGTTCAGCGGGGATCAACACCGGGGAGCTGTTTTTT. It codes for CASSSAGINTGELFF.

In regard to this clonotype: A much more abundant neighbour one base away suggests this may be a read error. This likely comes from a read error, as the CDR3 has no conserved phenylalanine or tryptophan at its end. The chain couples TRBV20-1 to TRBJ2-3; D is ambiguous. This CDR3 is built from 10 residues. Trimming pared 5 bases from V and 4 bases from J, leaving 4 bases between. Germline V CDR1 and CDR2: DFQATT, SNEGSKA (reference sequence). The CDR3: CSAQADTQYL. DNA for the CDR3: TGCAGTGCTCAGGCAGATACGCAGTATCTT.

The rearrangement uses TRBV7-3 and TRBJ1-1, with 7 bases aligning to TRBD1. Germline CDR1 and CDR2: SGHTA and FQGTGA. CDR3 size: 13 residues. V lost 5 bases, J lost 5 bases, and 5 bases stayed unmatched. The CDR3 DNA reads as TGTGCCAGCAGCAAACAACAGGGGACTGAAGCTTTCTTT. Its protein is CASSKQQGTEAFF.

This clonotype has just a few counts. The CDR3 loop is CASSGLRGNTEAFF. CDR3 sequence (DNA): TGTGCCAGCAGTGGGCTTCGGGGGAACACTGAAGCTTTCTTT. The gene calls are TRBV2 and TRBJ1-1, with D unresolved. CDR1 and CDR2 (germline): SNHLY, FYNNEI. There are 14 residues in the CDR3. The V gene lost 4 bases and the J gene lost 1 base, with 10 bases spanning the gap.

This clonotype was seen only a few times. The V gene is TRBV2, the J gene TRBJ2-3; 8 nucleotides match TRBD2. The J segment lost 3 bases and the V segment lost 6 bases, leaving 5 bases of the junction unmatched. The V gene's germline CDR1 is SNHLY and CDR2 FYNNEI. The CDR3 is made up of 14 amino acids. In nucleotides, the CDR3 is TGTGCCAGCAGGGCCGGGACTAGAACAGATACGCAGTATTTT. Its translation is CASRAGTRTDTQYF.

In this sample, this clonotype turned up many times. V and J are TRBV28 and TRBJ1-2; D gene ambiguous. Germline V gene data show CDR1 as MDHEN and CDR2 as SYDVKM. V was cut by 5 bases and J by 4 bases, with 5 bases left in between. CDR3 length: 11 residues. The CDR3, as DNA: TGTGCCAGCAGTCGAATCTATGGCTACACCTTC. This sequence encodes CASSRIYGYTF.

This clonotype occurred many times. The chain combines TRBV11-2 with TRBJ1-1, with D perhaps TRBD1 (5 bases). The CDR3 runs to 13 residues. Deletions cut 6 bases from V and 6 bases from J, with 14 bases between. From germline, CDR1 is SGHAT and CDR2 FQNNGV. CDR3 sequence (DNA): TGTGCCAGCAGAATTCAGGGTCCATCTGAAGCTTTCTTT. Translated: CASRIQGPSEAFF. Complete variable domain (other parts from reference TRBV11-2 and TRBJ1-1): EAGVAQSPRYKIIEKRQSVAFWCNPISGHATLYWYQQILGQGPKLLIQFQNNGVVDDSQLPKDRFSAERLKGVDSTLKIQPAKLEDSAVYLCASRIQGPSEAFFGQGTRLTVV.

This sequence joins TRBV5-1 and TRBJ2-7; D may be TRBD1 (6 bases). Looked up from germline, CDR1 is SGHRS and CDR2 is YFSETQ. The germline V and J ends were trimmed by 4 bases and 0 bases, with 11 bases remaining between them. This CDR3 is built from 14 residues. The CDR3 nucleotides read TGCGCCAGCAGCCGACAGGTTAACTCCTACGAGCAGTACTTC. Translated, it gives CASSRQVNSYEQYF.

In this sample, this clonotype turned up many times. J is TRBJ2-7 and V is TRBV23-1; 8 positions match TRBD1. TRBV23-1 is assigned to the ORF class and has an uncertain function. This CDR3 has 16 residues. The V gene end was trimmed by 7 bases and the J gene end by 1 base; junction bases not matched to a gene: 12. The CDR3, as DNA: TGCGCCAGCACGTCATTCGGACAGGGCTATTCCTACGAGCAGTACTTC. This codes for CASTSFGQGYSYEQYF.

In DNA, the CDR3 is TGTGCCAGCAGCTTAGCAGGGTCTGCATACAATGAGCAGTTCTTC. Its protein is CASSLAGSAYNEQFF. J is TRBJ2-1 and V is TRBV7-3, with D possibly TRBD1 on 5 matching bases. The CDR3 is 15 amino acids. The germline V gene has CDR1 SGHTA and CDR2 FQGTGA. V dropped 2 bases and J dropped 4 bases, with 12 bases sitting between them.

This clonotype was detected a few times. J is TRBJ1-6 and V is TRBV6-2 or TRBV6-3; 8 positions agree with TRBD1. The CDR3 totals 16 residues. The germline V gene has CDR1 MNHEY and CDR2 SVGEGT. Trimming removed 6 bases from V and 5 bases from J; junction bases left unmatched: 9. The CDR3 protein is CASRRGQASNNSPLHF. The CDR3 coding sequence is TGTGCCAGCAGACGGGGACAGGCTTCGAATAATTCACCCCTCCACTTT.

This clonotype was counted many times. The CDR3 bases are TGTGCCAGCAGCTTAGAGGGACACCTCTATGGCTACACCTTC. Translated: CASSLEGHLYGYTF. The chain recombines TRBV11-2 with TRBJ1-2; tentatively, D is TRBD1 (6 bases). This CDR3 has 14 amino acids. V dropped 0 bases and J dropped 4 bases, with 9 bases sitting between them. The germline gives CDR1 SGHAT, CDR2 FQNNGV.

Concerning this clonotype itself: A read error is possible here, since a much larger clone lies one base away. The chain has TRBV10-3 and TRBJ2-5; the match to TRBD1 covers 9 bases. The CDR3 length is 12 residues. CDR1 ENHRY and CDR2 SYGVKD come from the germline V gene. Here the CDR3 reads CVIRDREETQYF. The CDR3 DNA sequence: TGTGTCATCAGGGACAGGGAAGAGACCCAGTACTTC.

The genes are TRBV20-1 and TRBJ2-3; D uncertain. CDR1 is DFQATT, CDR2 SNEGSKA, per germline (reference sequence). The V end lost 3 bases, the J end lost 2 bases, and 6 bases lay between the germline ends. The CDR3 covers 12 residues. The CDR3 DNA is TGCAGTGCTAGTTTGACCACAGATACGCAGTATTTT. Translating gives CSASLTTDTQYF.